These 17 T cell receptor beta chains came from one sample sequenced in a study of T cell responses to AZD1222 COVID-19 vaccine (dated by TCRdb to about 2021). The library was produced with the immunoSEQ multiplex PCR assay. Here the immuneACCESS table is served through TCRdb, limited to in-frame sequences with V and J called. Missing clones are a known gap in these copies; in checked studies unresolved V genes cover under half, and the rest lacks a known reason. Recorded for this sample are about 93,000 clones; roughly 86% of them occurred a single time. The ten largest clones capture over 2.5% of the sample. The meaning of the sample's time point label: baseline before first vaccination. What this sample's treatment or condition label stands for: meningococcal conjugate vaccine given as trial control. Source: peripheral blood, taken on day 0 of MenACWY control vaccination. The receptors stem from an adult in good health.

This CDR3 is CSASLRGEKLFF. DNA for the CDR3: TGCAGTGCTAGTCTTCGGGGTGAAAAACTGTTTTTT. V and J are TRBV20-1 and TRBJ1-4; D unresolved. This CDR3 spans 12 amino acids. Trimming cost V 3 bases and J 7 bases, with 9 bases left between them. CDR1 is DFQATT, CDR2 SNEGSKA, per germline (reference sequence).

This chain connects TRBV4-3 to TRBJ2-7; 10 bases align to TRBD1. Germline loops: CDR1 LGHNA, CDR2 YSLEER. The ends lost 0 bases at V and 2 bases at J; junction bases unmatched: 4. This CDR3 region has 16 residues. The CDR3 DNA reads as TGCGCCAGCAGCCAAGAAGGGGGGACAGGGGCCTACGAGCAGTACTTC. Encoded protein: CASSQEGGTGAYEQYF.

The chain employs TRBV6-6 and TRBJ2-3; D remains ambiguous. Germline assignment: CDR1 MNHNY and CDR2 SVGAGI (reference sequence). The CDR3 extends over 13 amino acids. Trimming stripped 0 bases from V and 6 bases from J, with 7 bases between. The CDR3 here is CASSYSTSDTQYF. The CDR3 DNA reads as TGTGCCAGCAGTTACTCGACGTCGGATACGCAGTATTTT.

The CDR3 reads CASTRAGELFF. The CDR3 nucleotides are TGTGCCAGCACGCGAGCCGGGGAGCTGTTTTTT. The J gene is TRBJ2-2, the V gene TRBV3-1 (or the pseudogene TRBV3-2), with D hard to call. The CDR3 runs 11 residues. Germline V gene lookup returns CDR1 LGHDT and CDR2 YNNKEL (reference sequence). Trimming shortened V by 7 bases and J by 6 bases, and 6 bases separated the two germline ends.

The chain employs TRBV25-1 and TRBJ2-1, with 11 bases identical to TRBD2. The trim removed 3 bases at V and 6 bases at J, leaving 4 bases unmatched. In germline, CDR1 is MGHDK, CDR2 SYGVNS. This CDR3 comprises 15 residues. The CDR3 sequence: CASSETSGVVNEQFF. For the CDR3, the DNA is TGTGCCAGCAGTGAGACTAGCGGGGTGGTCAATGAGCAGTTCTTC.

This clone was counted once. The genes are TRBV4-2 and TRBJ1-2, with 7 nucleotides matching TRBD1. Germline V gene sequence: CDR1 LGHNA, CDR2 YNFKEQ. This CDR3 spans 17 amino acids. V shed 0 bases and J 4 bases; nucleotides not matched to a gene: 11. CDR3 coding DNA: TGTGCCAGCAGCCAAGATCTAGGAGGGGGCGTAGTCTATGGCTACACCTTC. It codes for CASSQDLGGGVVYGYTF.

Here the CDR3 DNA reads TGTGCCAGCAGTGCAGGGGCGAATTCACCCCTCCACTTT. Its translation: CASSAGANSPLHF. J is TRBJ1-6 and V is TRBV2, with a possible D match to TRBD1 (6 bases). V was trimmed by 4 bases and J by 7 bases, leaving 8 bases between them. The CDR3 runs to 13 residues. Germline V gene sequence: CDR1 SNHLY, CDR2 FYNNEI. Full variable domain (outside the CDR3, taken from reference TRBV2 and TRBJ1-6): EPEVTQTPSHQVTQMGQEVILRCVPISNHLYFYWYRQILGQKVEFLVSFYNNEISEKSEIFDDQFSVERPDGSNFTLKIRSTKLEDSAMYFCASSAGANSPLHFGNGTRLTVT.

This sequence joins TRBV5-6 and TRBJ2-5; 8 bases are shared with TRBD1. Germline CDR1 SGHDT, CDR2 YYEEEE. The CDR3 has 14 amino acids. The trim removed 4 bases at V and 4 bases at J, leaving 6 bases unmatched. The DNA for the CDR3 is TGTGCCAGCAGCCCTACAGGGGGGACAGAGACCCAGTACTTC. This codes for CASSPTGGTETQYF. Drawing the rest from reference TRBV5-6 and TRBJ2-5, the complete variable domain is DAGVTQSPTHLIKTRGQQVTLRCSPKSGHDTVSWYQQALGQGPQFIFQYYEEEERQRGNFPDRFSGHQFPNYSSELNVNALLLGDSALYLCASSPTGGTETQYFGPGTRLLVL.

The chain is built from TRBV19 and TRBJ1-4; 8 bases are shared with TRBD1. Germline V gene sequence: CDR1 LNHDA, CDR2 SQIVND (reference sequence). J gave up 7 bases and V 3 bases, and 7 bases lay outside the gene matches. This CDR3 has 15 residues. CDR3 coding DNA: TGTGCCAGTAGTATGCAGGGGGCGAGGATTGAAAAACTGTTTTTT. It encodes CASSMQGARIEKLFF.

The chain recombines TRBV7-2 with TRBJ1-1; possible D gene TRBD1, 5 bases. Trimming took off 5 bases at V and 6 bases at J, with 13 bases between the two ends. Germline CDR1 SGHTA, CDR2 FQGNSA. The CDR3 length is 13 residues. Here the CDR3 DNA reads TGTGCCAGCAGCCCCGGGGGGTGGGCTGAAGCTTTCTTT. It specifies CASSPGGWAEAFF.

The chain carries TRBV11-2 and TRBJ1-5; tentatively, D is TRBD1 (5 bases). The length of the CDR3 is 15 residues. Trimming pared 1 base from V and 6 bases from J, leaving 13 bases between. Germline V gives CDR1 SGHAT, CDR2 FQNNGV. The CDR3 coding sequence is TGTGCCAGCAGCTTAGCTGGGGCCGGGGGTCAGCCCCAGCATTTT. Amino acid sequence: CASSLAGAGGQPQHF.

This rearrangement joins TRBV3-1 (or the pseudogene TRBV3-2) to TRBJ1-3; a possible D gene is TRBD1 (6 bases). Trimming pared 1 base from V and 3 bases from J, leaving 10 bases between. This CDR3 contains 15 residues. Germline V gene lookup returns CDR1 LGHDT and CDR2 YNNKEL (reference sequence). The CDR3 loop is CASSQVNRVGNTIYF. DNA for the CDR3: TGTGCCAGCAGCCAAGTGAACAGGGTTGGAAACACCATATATTTT.

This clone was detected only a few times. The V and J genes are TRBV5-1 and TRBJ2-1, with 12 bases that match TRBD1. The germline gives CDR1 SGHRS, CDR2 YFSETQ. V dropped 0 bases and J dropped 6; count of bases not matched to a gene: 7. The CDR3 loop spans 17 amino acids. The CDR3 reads CASSLEIGTGGRNEQFF. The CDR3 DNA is TGCGCCAGCAGCTTGGAAATCGGGACAGGGGGCCGCAATGAGCAGTTCTTC.

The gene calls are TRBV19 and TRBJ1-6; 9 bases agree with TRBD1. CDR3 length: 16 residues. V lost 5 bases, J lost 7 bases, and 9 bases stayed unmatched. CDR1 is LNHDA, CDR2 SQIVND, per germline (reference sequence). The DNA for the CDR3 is TGTGCCAGTAGTTGGGGACAGGGCCTCCAAAATTCACCCCTCCACTTT. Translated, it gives CASSWGQGLQNSPLHF. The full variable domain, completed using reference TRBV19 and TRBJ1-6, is DGGITQSPKYLFRKEGQNVTLSCEQNLNHDAMYWYRQDPGQGLRLIYYSQIVNDFQKGDIAEGYSVSREKKESFPLTVTSAQKNPTAFYLCASSWGQGLQNSPLHFGNGTRLTVT.

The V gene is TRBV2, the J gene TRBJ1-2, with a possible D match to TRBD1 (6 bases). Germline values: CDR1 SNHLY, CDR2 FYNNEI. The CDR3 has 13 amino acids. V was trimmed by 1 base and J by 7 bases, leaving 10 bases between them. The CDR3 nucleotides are TGTGCCAGCAGTGAAGACAGGGTCATTGGCTACACCTTC. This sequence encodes CASSEDRVIGYTF.

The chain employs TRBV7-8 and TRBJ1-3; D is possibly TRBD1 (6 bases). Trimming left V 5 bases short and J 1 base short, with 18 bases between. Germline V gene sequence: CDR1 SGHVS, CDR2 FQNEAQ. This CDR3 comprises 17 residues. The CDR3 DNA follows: TGTGCCAGCAGCCCGGTACAGGGACTAAGATCTGGAAACACCATATATTTT. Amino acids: CASSPVQGLRSGNTIYF.

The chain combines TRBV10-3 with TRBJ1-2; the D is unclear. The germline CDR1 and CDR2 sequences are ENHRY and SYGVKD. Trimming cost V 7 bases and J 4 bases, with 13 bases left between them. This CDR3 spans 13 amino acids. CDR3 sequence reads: CAITIERAYGYTF. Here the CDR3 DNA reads TGTGCCATCACTATAGAGAGGGCCTATGGCTACACCTTC.